These 5 T cell receptor beta chains share one sample of origin, sequenced in a study of blood T cell repertoires in COVID-19. Using immunoSEQ multiplex PCR, the repertoire was profiled, and TCRdb retains in-frame clones only, with some absent. Here the sample spans some 240,000 clones, around 80% being singletons. Input material: PBMCs or T cells enriched from blood (not recorded which). The receptors derive from a man aged 30 to 39 with acute COVID-19.

V gene TRBV5-4 combines with J gene TRBJ1-6; 8 bases are a match to TRBD1. V shed 0 bases and J 7 bases; nucleotides not matched to a gene: 6. Germline V gene lookup returns CDR1 SGHNT and CDR2 YYREEE (reference sequence). The CDR3 contains 16 residues. The CDR3 protein is CASSLEGDRRNSPLHF. In nucleotides, the CDR3 is TGTGCCAGCAGCTTGGAGGGGGACAGGCGGAATTCACCCCTCCACTTT.

This clone has just a few counts. The chain combines TRBV19 with TRBJ1-4; 7 bases are shared with TRBD1. Germline lookup yields CDR1 LNHDA and CDR2 SQIVND (reference sequence). The CDR3 spans 13 residues. Trimming removed 7 bases from V and 3 bases from J; junction bases left unmatched: 2. DNA of the CDR3: TGTGCCAGTACCGGGACAGCTAATGAAAAACTGTTTTTT. Translating it yields CASTGTANEKLFF.

This sequence joins TRBV6-6 and TRBJ2-7, with 9 bases identical to TRBD1. The CDR3 is 14 residues long. Per germline, CDR1 MNHNY and CDR2 SVGAGI (reference sequence). Trimming cost V 5 bases and J 1 base; bases outside gene matches: 3. CDR3 coding DNA: TGTGCCAGCAGTCACGGACAGGGGTCCTACGAGCAGTACGTC. Translating gives CASSHGQGSYEQYV.

V is TRBV3-1 (or the pseudogene TRBV3-2) and J is TRBJ2-3, with TRBD2 matching over 8 bases. This CDR3 is built from 13 residues. J lost 4 bases, V lost 3 bases, and 0 bases had no gene match. The germline CDR1 and CDR2 sequences are LGHDT and YNNKEL (reference sequence). The CDR3 nucleotides read TGTGCCAGCAGCCAGGGACTAGCAGATACGCAGTATTTT. It translates to CASSQGLADTQYF.

The chain carries TRBV19 and TRBJ1-1; 7 nucleotides agree with TRBD1. J gave up 6 bases and V 6 bases, and 19 bases lay outside the gene matches. This CDR3 spans 17 amino acids. Germline V gives CDR1 LNHDA, CDR2 SQIVND (reference sequence). The CDR3 nucleotides read TGTGCCAGTAGATCCCCCGAGGCAGGGGGACGGTCGGCTGAAGCTTTCTTT. Translated, it gives CASRSPEAGGRSAEAFF.